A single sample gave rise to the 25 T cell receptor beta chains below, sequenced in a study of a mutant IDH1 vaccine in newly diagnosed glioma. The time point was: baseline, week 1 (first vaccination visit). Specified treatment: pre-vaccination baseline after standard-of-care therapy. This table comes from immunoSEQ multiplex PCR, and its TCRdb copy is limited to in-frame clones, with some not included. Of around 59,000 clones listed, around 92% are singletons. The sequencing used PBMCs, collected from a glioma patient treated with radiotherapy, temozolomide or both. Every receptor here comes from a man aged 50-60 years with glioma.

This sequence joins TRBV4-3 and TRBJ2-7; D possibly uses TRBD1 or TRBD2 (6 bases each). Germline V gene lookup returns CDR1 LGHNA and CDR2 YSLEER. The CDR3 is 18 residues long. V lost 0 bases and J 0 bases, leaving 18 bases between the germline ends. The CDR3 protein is CASSQDSQGRGPSYEQYF. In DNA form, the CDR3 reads TGCGCCAGCAGCCAAGATTCCCAGGGCCGGGGGCCCTCCTACGAGCAGTACTTC.

CDR3 residues: CASSVDPTSTGWEQYF. The CDR3 region has the DNA TGTGCCAGCAGCGTAGACCCCACCTCGACAGGCTGGGAGCAGTACTTC. The J gene is TRBJ2-7, the V gene TRBV9; tentative D call: TRBD1 (6 bases). The CDR3 runs to 16 residues. Deletions cut 0 bases from V and 7 bases from J, with 20 bases between. Germline CDR1 is SGDLS and CDR2 is YYNGEE.

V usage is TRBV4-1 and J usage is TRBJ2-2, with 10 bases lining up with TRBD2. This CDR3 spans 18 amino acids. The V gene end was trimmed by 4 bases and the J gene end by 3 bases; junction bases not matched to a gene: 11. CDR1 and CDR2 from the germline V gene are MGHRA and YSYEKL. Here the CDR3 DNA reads TGCGCCAGCAGCCCCTACCCCGGACTAGCGGATTACACCGGGGAGCTGTTTTTT. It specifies CASSPYPGLADYTGELFF.

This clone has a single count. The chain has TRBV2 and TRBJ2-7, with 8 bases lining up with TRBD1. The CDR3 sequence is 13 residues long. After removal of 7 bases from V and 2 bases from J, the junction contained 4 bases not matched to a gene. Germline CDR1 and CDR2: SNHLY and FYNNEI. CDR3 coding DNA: TGTGCCAGCACCGGGACAGGAACCTACGAGCAGTACTTC. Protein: CASTGTGTYEQYF.

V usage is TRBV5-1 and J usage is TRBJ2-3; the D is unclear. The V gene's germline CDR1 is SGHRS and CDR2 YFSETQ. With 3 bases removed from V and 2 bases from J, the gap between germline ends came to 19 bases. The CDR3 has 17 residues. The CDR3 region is CASSSLPRALYTDTQYF. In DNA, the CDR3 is TGCGCCAGCAGCTCCCTCCCTCGGGCGCTCTACACAGATACGCAGTATTTT.

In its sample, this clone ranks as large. CDR3 in amino acids: CASIPPGTEFF. The DNA of the CDR3 is TGTGCCAGCATACCACCCGGGACTGAATTCTTC. The chain links TRBV21-1 to TRBJ2-1; TRBD2, the table's D call, was not compared with the DNA. TRBV21-1 is tagged as a pseudogene. This CDR3 comprises 11 residues.

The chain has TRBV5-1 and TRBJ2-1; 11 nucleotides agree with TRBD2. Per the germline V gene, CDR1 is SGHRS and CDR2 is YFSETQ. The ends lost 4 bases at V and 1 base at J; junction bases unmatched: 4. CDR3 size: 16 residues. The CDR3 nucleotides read TGCGCCAGCAGCCCGAGACTAGCGGGATCCTACAATGAGCAGTTCTTC. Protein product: CASSPRLAGSYNEQFF.

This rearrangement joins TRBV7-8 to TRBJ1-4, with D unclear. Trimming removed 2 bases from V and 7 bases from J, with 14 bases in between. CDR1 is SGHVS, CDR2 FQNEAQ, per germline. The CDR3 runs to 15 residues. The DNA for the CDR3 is TGTGCCAGCAGCTTACTCGGGCCGACTGGTGAAAAACTGTTTTTT. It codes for CASSLLGPTGEKLFF.

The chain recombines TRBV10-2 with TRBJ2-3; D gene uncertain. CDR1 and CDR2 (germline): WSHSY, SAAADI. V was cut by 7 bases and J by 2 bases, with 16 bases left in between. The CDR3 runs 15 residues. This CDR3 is CASKVADSFTDTQYF. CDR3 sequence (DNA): TGCGCCAGCAAAGTGGCAGACTCCTTCACAGATACGCAGTATTTT.

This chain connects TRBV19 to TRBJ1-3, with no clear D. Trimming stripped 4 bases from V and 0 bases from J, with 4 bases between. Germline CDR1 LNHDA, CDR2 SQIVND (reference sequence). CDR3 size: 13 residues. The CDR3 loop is CASSTNSGNTIYF. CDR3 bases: TGTGCCAGTAGTACAAACTCTGGAAACACCATATATTTT.

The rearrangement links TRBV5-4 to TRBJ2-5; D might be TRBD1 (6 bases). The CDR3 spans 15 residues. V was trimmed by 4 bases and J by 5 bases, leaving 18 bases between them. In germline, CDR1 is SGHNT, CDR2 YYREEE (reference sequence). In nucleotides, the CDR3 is TGTGCCAGCAGCCTAACACAGGGTATGCGGGAGACCCAGTACTTC. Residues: CASSLTQGMRETQYF. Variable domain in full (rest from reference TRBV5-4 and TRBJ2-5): ETGVTQSPTHLIKTRGQQVTLRCSSQSGHNTVSWYQQALGQGPQFIFQYYREEENGRGNFPPRFSGLQFPNYSSELNVNALELDDSALYLCASSLTQGMRETQYFGPGTRLLVL.

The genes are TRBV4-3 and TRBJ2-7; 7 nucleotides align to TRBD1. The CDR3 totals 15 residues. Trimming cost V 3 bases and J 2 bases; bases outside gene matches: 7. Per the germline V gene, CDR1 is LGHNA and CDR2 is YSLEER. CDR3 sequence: CASSQLRDSTYEQYF. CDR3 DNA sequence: TGCGCCAGCAGCCAGCTCCGGGACAGTACCTACGAGCAGTACTTC.

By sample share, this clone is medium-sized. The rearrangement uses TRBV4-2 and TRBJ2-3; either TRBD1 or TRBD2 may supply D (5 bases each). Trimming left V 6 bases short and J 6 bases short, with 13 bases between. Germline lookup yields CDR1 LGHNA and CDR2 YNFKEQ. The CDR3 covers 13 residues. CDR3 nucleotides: TGTGCCAGCAGGGGACCCCCGGCCGATACGCAGTATTTT. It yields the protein CASRGPPADTQYF.

The CDR3 bases are TGTGCCTGGAGTGTGAGACGAATCTCCTACGAGCAGTACTTC. Encoded protein: CAWSVRRISYEQYF. The V and J genes are TRBV30 and TRBJ2-7; D gene ambiguous. This CDR3 spans 14 amino acids. Per the germline V gene, CDR1 is GTSNPN and CDR2 is SVGIG (reference sequence). V lost 0 bases to trimming and J lost 0 bases, with 9 bases between them. The full variable domain, completed using reference TRBV30 and TRBJ2-7, is SQTIHQWPATLVQPVGSPLSLECTVEGTSNPNLYWYRQAAGRGLQLLFYSVGIGQISSEVPQNLSASRPQDRQFILSSKKLLLSDSGFYLCAWSVRRISYEQYFGPGTRLTVT.

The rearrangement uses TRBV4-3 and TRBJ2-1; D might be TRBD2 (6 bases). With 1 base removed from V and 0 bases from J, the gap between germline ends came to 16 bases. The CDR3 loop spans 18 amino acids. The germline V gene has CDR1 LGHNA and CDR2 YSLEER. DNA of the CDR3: TGCGCCAGCAGCCAAGGGCTAATAGCGGTGAGCTCCTACAATGAGCAGTTCTTC. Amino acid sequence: CASSQGLIAVSSYNEQFF.

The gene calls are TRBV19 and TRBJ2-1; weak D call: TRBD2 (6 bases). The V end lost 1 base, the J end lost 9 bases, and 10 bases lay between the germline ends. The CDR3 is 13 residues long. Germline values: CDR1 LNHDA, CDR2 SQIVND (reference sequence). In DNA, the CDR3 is TGTGCCAGTAGTATAGGTACCGGGAGTGAGCAGTTCTTC. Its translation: CASSIGTGSEQFF.

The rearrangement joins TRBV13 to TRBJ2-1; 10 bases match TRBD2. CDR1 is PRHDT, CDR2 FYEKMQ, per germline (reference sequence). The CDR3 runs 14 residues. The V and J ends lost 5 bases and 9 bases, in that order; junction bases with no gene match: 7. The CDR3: CASSLSSGSTEQFF. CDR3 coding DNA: TGTGCCAGCAGCCTTTCTAGCGGGAGCACTGAGCAGTTCTTC.

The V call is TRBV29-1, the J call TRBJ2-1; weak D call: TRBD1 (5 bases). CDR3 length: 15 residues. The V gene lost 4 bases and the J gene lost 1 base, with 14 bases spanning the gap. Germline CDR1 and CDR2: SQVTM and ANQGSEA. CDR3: CSVGTSTASYNEQFF. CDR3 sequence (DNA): TGCAGCGTTGGGACATCTACCGCATCCTACAATGAGCAGTTCTTC.

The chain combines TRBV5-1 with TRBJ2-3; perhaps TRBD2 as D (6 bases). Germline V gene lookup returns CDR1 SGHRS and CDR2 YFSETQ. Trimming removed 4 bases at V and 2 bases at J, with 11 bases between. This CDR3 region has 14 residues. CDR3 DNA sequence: TGCGCCAGCAGCGTTGGGGGGAACACAGATACGCAGTATTTT. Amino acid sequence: CASSVGGNTDTQYF.

The CDR3: CASSLEGGGGRSTEAFF. In DNA, the CDR3 is TGCGCCAGCAGCTTGGAGGGTGGCGGGGGAAGAAGCACTGAAGCTTTCTTT. The V and J genes are TRBV5-1 and TRBJ1-1; D might be TRBD1 (5 bases). Germline V lookup: CDR1 SGHRS, CDR2 YFSETQ. The CDR3 has 17 residues. V was clipped by 0 bases and J by 4 bases, with 19 bases between them. Supplemented by reference TRBV5-1 and TRBJ1-1, the full variable domain reads KAGVTQTPRYLIKTRGQQVTLSCSPISGHRSVSWYQQTPGQGLQFLFEYFSETQRNKGNFPGRFSGRQFSNSRSEMNVSTLELGDSALYLCASSLEGGGGRSTEAFFGQGTRLTVV.

The CDR3: CASSLGGLGLRGYTF. The DNA of the CDR3 is TGTGCCAGCAGCTTGGGGGGGCTTGGTTTAAGGGGCTACACCTTC. The chain uses TRBV5-4 and TRBJ1-2, with D tentatively TRBD1 (6 bases). The V gene lost 0 bases and the J gene lost 8 bases, with 17 bases spanning the gap. CDR3 length: 15 amino acids. CDR1 is SGHNT, CDR2 YYREEE, per germline (reference sequence). Full variable domain (rest looked up from reference TRBV5-4 and TRBJ1-2): ETGVTQSPTHLIKTRGQQVTLRCSSQSGHNTVSWYQQALGQGPQFIFQYYREEENGRGNFPPRFSGLQFPNYSSELNVNALELDDSALYLCASSLGGLGLRGYTFGSGTRLTVV.

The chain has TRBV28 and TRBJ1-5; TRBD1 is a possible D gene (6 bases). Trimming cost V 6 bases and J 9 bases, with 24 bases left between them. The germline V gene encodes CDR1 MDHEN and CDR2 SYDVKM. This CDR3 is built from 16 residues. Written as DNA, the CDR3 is TGTGCCAGCAGGCCGACCGGGGGGCTGGGGATCCGGCCCCAGCATTTT. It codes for CASRPTGGLGIRPQHF.

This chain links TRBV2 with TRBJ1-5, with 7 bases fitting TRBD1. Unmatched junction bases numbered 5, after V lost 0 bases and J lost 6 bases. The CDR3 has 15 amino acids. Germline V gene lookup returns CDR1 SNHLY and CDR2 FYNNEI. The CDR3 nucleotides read TGTGCCAGCAGTGAAGCCCAGGGGGGCGCTCAGCCCCAGCATTTT. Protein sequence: CASSEAQGGAQPQHF.

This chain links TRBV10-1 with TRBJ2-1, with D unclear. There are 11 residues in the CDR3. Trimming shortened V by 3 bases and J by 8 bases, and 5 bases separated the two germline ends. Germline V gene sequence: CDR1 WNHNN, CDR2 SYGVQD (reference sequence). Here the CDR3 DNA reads TGCGCCAGCAGTGATTTTGATGAGCAGTTCTTC. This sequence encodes CASSDFDEQFF.

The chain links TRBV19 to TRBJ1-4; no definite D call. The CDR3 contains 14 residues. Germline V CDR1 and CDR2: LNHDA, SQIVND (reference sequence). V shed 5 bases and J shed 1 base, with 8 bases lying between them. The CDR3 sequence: CASSYWGTNEKLFF. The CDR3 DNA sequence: TGTGCCAGTAGTTATTGGGGAACTAATGAAAAACTGTTTTTT.